This T cell receptor (beta chain) was obtained from a study of neoadjuvant nivolumab and ipilimumab in lung cancer. For the study at large: Patients got nivolumab 3 mg/kg on days 1, 15 and 29; combination added ipilimumab 1 mg/kg day 1. Study results and caveats: Compared with tumor-adjacent uninvolved lung, resected tumors showed greater richness and clonality. From pretherapy to surgery, tumor richness and clonality rose with dual therapy.

Worth noting for this clone: Its target is unknown.

Per germline, CDR1 SEHNR and CDR2 FQNEAQ (reference sequence). This CDR3 spans 14 amino acids. V was pared by 0 bases and J by 11 bases, with 16 bases between. The protocol was immunoSEQ multiplex PCR, while the TCRdb copy is restricted to in-frame clones and leaves out a portion. The sample lists about 25,000 clones, around four fifths occurring once. The receptor's source is an adult with non-small cell lung cancer. This specimen consisted of tumor tissue, obtained after neoadjuvant nivolumab, alone or with ipilimumab, at or shortly before surgery. This sequence joins TRBV7-9 and TRBJ1-1; D is unclear. The CDR3 spells CASSLASGPQNAFF. CDR3 nucleotide sequence: TGTGCCAGCAGCTTAGCATCGGGTCCACAAAACGCTTTCTTT.